This TCR beta chain was captured by sequencing in a study of T cell responses to AZD1222 COVID-19 vaccine. J was trimmed by 2 bases and V by 3 bases; bases with no gene match: 12. CDR1 and CDR2 from the germline V gene are SGHTA and FQGNSA. There are 18 residues in the CDR3. Here immunoSEQ multiplex PCR was the method, and the copy in TCRdb shows in-frame clones only, minus some. The table includes some 120,000 clones, 75% to 90% detected once. This specimen was peripheral blood, taken on day 0 of MenACWY control vaccination. The chain couples TRBV7-2 to TRBJ2-2; 7 bases map to TRBD2. This TCR came from an adult in good health. The CDR3 nucleotides read TGTGCCAGCAGCTTTCGACTAGCCCGTACATTTAACACCGGGGAGCTGTTTTTT. This sequence encodes CASSFRLARTFNTGELFF.